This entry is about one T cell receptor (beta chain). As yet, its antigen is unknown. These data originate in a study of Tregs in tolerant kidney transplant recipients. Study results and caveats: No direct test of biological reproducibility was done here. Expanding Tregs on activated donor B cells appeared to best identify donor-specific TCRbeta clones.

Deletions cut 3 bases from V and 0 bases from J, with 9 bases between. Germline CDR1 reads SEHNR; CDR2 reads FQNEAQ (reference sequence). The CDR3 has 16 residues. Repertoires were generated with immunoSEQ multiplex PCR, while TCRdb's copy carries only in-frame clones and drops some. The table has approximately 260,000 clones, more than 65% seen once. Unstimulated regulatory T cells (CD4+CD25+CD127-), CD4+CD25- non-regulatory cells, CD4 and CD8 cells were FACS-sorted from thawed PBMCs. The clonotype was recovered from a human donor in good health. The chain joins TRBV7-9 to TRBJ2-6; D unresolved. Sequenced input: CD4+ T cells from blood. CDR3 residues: CASSFTEYSGANVLTF. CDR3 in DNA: TGTGCCAGCAGCTTTACTGAGTACTCTGGGGCCAACGTCCTGACTTTC. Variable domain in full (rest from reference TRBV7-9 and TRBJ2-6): DTGVSQNPRHKITKRGQNVTFRCDPISEHNRLYWYRQTLGQGPEFLTYFQNEAQLEKSRLLSDRFSAERPKGSFSTLEIQRTEQGDSAMYLCASSFTEYSGANVLTFGAGSRLTVL.